The clone carrying this T cell receptor beta chain was counted only a few times. TCRdb recomputed calls from the 5' RACE reads with MiXCR, one row per CDR3 protein. This sample has some 71,000 distinct CDR3 sequences, with approximately 15% found just once. From germline, CDR1 is SEHNR and CDR2 FQNEAQ (reference sequence). The CDR3 contains 14 residues. With 0 bases removed from V and 10 bases from J, the gap between germline ends came to 10 bases. This sample stems from a study of early T cells in non-severe SARS-CoV-2 infection. The sequence was collected from an adult who was a healthcare worker with PCR-confirmed SARS-CoV-2 infection or an uninfected control (not recorded which). The chain recombines TRBV7-9 with TRBJ1-6, with D perhaps TRBD1 (5 bases). Sequencing was performed on whole blood. CDR3 nucleotide sequence: TGTGCCAGCAGCTTAGCGCAGGGTTCCTCACCCCTCCACTTT. Its protein is CASSLAQGSSPLHF.